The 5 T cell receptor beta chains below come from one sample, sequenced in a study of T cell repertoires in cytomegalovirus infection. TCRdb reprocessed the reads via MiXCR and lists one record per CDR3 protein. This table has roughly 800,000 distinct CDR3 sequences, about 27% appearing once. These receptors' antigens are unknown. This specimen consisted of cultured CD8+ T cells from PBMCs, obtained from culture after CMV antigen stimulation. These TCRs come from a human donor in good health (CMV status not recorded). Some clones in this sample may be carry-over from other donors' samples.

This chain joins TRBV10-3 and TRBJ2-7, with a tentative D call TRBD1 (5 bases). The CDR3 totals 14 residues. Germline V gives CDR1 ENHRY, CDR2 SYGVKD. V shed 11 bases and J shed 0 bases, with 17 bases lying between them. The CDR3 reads CAPIGHPLSYEQYF. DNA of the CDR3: TGTGCCCCGATTGGACACCCTCTCTCCTACGAGCAGTACTTC.

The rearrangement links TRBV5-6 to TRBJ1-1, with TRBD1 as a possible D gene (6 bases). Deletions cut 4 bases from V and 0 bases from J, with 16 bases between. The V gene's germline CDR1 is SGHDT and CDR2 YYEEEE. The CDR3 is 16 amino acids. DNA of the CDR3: TGTGCCAGCAGCGCCTCGGGACAAATCATGAACACTGAAGCTTTCTTT. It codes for CASSASGQIMNTEAFF. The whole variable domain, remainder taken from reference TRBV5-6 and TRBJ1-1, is DAGVTQSPTHLIKTRGQQVTLRCSPKSGHDTVSWYQQALGQGPQFIFQYYEEEERQRGNFPDRFSGHQFPNYSSELNVNALLLGDSALYLCASSASGQIMNTEAFFGQGTRLTVV.

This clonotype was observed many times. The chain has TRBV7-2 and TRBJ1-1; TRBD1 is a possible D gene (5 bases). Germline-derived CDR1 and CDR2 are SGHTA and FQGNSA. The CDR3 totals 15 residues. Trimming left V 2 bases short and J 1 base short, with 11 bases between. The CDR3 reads CASSLWGGANTEAFF. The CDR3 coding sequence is TGTGCCAGCAGCTTATGGGGGGGAGCGAACACTGAAGCTTTCTTT. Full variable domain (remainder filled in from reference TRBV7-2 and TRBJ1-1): GAGVSQSPSNKVTEKGKDVELRCDPISGHTALYWYRQSLGQGLEFLIYFQGNSAPDKSGLPSDRFSAERTGGSVSTLTIQRTQQEDSAVYLCASSLWGGANTEAFFGQGTRLTVV.

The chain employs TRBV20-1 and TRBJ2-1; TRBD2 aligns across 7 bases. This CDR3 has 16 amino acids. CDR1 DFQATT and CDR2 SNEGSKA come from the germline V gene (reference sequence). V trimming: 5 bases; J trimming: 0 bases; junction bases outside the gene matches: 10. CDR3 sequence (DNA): TGCAGTGCTGATGAGCGGGGCCCCCCCTCCTACAATGAGCAGTTCTTC. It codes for CSADERGPPSYNEQFF.

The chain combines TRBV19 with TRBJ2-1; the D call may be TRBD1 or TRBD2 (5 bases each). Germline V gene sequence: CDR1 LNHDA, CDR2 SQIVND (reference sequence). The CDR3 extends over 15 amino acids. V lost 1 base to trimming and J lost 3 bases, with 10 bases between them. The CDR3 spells CASSIGGTFYNEQFF. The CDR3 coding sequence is TGTGCCAGTAGTATAGGGGGGACCTTCTACAATGAGCAGTTCTTC. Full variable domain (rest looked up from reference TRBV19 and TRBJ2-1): DGGITQSPKYLFRKEGQNVTLSCEQNLNHDAMYWYRQDPGQGLRLIYYSQIVNDFQKGDIAEGYSVSREKKESFPLTVTSAQKNPTAFYLCASSIGGTFYNEQFFGPGTRLTVL.